This T cell receptor (beta chain) was obtained from a study of blood T cell repertoires in COVID-19. About the research overall: The study drew acute and convalescent COVID-19 samples from the United States, Italy and Spain. PBMCs, B-cell-depleted T cells, or T cells were the source of the cDNA or gDNA that made up the material.

Cohort allocation depended upon clinical history that participants reported. Donors in Cohort 3 counted as recovered after two negative PCRs, clearance, or symptom resolution. Here immunoSEQ multiplex PCR was the method, and the copy in TCRdb shows in-frame clones only, minus some. The data hold almost 400,000 clones, with nearly 90% observed a single time. This clone was picked up many times. The receptor was isolated from a woman in her twenties or thirties who had recovered from COVID-19. Material: PBMCs or T cells enriched from blood (not recorded which).

In DNA, the CDR3 is TGTGCCAGCAGCGCGGGGAAACACGGGTCCTGTGAGCAGTTCTTC. As protein: CASSAGKHGSCEQFF. The genes are TRBV9 and TRBJ2-1, with a possible D match to TRBD2 (5 bases). V was trimmed by 3 bases and J by 9 bases, leaving 19 bases between them. Looked up from germline, CDR1 is SGDLS and CDR2 is YYNGEE. The CDR3 is made up of 15 amino acids.